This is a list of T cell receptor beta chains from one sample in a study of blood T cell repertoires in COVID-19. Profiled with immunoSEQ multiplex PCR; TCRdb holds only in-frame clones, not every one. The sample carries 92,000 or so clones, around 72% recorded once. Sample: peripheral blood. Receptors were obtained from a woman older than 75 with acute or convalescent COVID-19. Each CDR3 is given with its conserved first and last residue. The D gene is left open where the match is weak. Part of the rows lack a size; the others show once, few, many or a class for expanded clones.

CSVRRGTGELFF	TGCAGCGTTAGACGGGGCACCGGGGAGCTGTTTTTT	NA	TRBV29-1	TRBJ2-2	NA
CASSGGNVGNTIYF	TGTGCCAGCAGCGGGGGGAACGTCGGAAACACCATATATTTT	NA	TRBV7-8	TRBJ1-3	NA
CASSPRDRETYEQYF	TGTGCCAGCTCACCACGGGACAGGGAGACCTACGAGCAGTACTTC	TRBD1	TRBV18	TRBJ2-7	NA
CASSRTYEQYF	TGTGCCAGCAGCCGTACCTACGAGCAGTACTTC	NA	TRBV3-1/TRBV3-2	TRBJ2-7	NA
CASSPSTGPYGYTF	TGTGCCAGCAGCCCAAGCACAGGTCCCTATGGCTACACCTTC	NA	TRBV9	TRBJ1-2	NA
CASSRRGANEKLFF	TGTGCCAGCAGCCGCAGGGGCGCAAATGAAAAACTGTTTTTT	NA	TRBV7-8	TRBJ1-4	NA
CASSLAQGWGYTF	TGTGCCAGCAGCTTAGCCCAGGGCTGGGGCTACACCTTC	NA	TRBV7-6	TRBJ1-2	NA
CASRGQLYEQYF	TGTGCCAGCAGAGGACAGCTCTACGAGCAGTACTTC	NA	TRBV6-6	TRBJ2-7	NA
CASSDRDYGYTF	TGTGCCAGCAGTGACAGGGACTATGGCTACACCTTC	TRBD1	TRBV28	TRBJ1-2	NA
CASSAAGLNSYNEQFF	TGTGCCAGCAGCGCCGCGGGACTAAACTCCTACAATGAGCAGTTCTTC	TRBD2	TRBV5-6	TRBJ2-1	NA
CANSTGYEQYF	TGCGCCAATTCGACAGGCTACGAGCAGTACTTC	NA	TRBV10-1	TRBJ2-7	NA
CASRVAGQGVNEQFF	TGTGCCAGCAGAGTGGCGGGACAGGGGGTAAATGAGCAGTTCTTC	TRBD1	TRBV7-9	TRBJ2-1	NA
CASSLAHESNYGYTF	TGTGCCAGCAGCTTAGCGCACGAGTCTAACTATGGCTACACCTTC	NA	TRBV7-6	TRBJ1-2	few
CSASPSGGSRGYTF	TGCAGTGCTAGTCCGTCGGGGGGCAGTCGAGGCTACACCTTC	NA	TRBV20-1	TRBJ1-2	few
CASRGQGNSPLHF	TGTGCCAGCAGGGGACAGGGGAATTCACCCCTCCACTTT	TRBD1	TRBV6-5	TRBJ1-6	NA
CASSPGGQGMRNEQFF	TGTGCCAGCAGCCCGGGGGGACAGGGAATGAGGAATGAGCAGTTCTTC	TRBD1	TRBV14	TRBJ2-1	NA
CATSDLWGAGYNEQFF	TGTGCCACCAGTGATTTGTGGGGCGCGGGATACAATGAGCAGTTCTTC	NA	TRBV24-1	TRBJ2-1	NA
CASSLTVTYGYTF	TGTGCCAGCAGCCTGACAGTAACCTATGGCTACACCTTC	NA	TRBV27	TRBJ1-2	NA
CATSDLQGVDGYTF	TGTGCCACCAGTGATTTGCAAGGGGTTGATGGCTACACCTTC	NA	TRBV24-1	TRBJ1-2	NA
CSVATASYGYTF	TGCAGCGTTGCAACAGCCAGCTATGGCTACACCTTC	NA	TRBV29-1	TRBJ1-2	NA
CASSQSPGSPTGYGYTF	TGCGCCAGCAGCCAAAGCCCGGGATCTCCTACAGGGTATGGCTACACCTTC	NA	TRBV4-3	TRBJ1-2	NA
CASSLQGHNSPLHF	TGTGCCAGCAGTTTGCAGGGGCATAATTCACCCCTCCACTTT	NA	TRBV27	TRBJ1-6	few
CASRPGISTDTQYF	TGTGCCAGCAGGCCAGGGATTAGCACAGATACGCAGTATTTT	NA	TRBV2	TRBJ2-3	NA
CASSYSSAGGEKLFF	TGTGCCAGCAGTTACTCGTCGGCAGGGGGTGAAAAACTGTTTTTT	TRBD1	TRBV6-2/TRBV6-3	TRBJ1-4	NA
CASVPPGTEPSIVPNQPQHF	TGTGCCAGCGTTCCCCCCGGGACAGAACCCTCAATCGTACCTAATCAGCCCCAGCATTTT	TRBD1	TRBV6-4	TRBJ1-5	NA
CASLGTGDGYTF	TGTGCCAGTCTGGGGACAGGGGACGGCTACACCTTC	TRBD1	TRBV19	TRBJ1-2	NA
CASSQEGGTEAFF	TGTGCCAGTAGTCAGGAAGGGGGCACTGAAGCTTTCTTT	NA	TRBV19	TRBJ1-1	NA
CASSEESGGTLPYF	TGTGCCAGCAGTGAAGAGAGCGGGGGGACTCTGCCGTACTTC	TRBD2	TRBV2	TRBJ2-5	NA
CASSLGLQGEAFF	TGTGCCAGCAGCTTAGGTCTCCAGGGTGAAGCTTTCTTT	NA	TRBV11-1	TRBJ1-1	NA
CASRGISGGSSYNEQFF	TGTGCCAGCAGGGGAATTAGCGGGGGAAGCTCCTACAATGAGCAGTTCTTC	TRBD2	TRBV2	TRBJ2-1	NA
CASSLDGNSGNTIYF	TGTGCCAGCAGCTTAGATGGCAACTCTGGAAACACCATATATTTT	NA	TRBV11-3	TRBJ1-3	NA
CASSPGQWHGYTF	TGTGCCAGCTCACCGGGACAATGGCATGGCTACACCTTC	NA	TRBV18	TRBJ1-2	NA
CASGSPGGWGPDGYGYTF	TGTGCTAGTGGTTCTCCAGGGGGATGGGGCCCTGATGGGTATGGCTACACCTTC	TRBD1	TRBV12-5	TRBJ1-2	NA
CASSFYVAETGELFF	TGTGCCAGCAGCTTCTATGTAGCGGAGACCGGGGAGCTGTTTTTT	NA	TRBV5-5	TRBJ2-2	once
CASSYDRRQAYGYTF	TGTGCCAGCAGTTACGATAGGAGACAGGCCTATGGCTACACCTTC	NA	TRBV6-5	TRBJ1-2	NA
CASSLYGQSPYEQYF	TGTGCCAGCAGCCTTTACGGACAGTCCCCCTACGAGCAGTACTTC	NA	TRBV3-1/TRBV3-2	TRBJ2-7	NA
CASSHTGQTRGYTF	TGTGCCAGCAGCCATACAGGACAGACACGGGGCTACACCTTC	NA	TRBV5-6	TRBJ1-2	few
CASSPLGQGVSQTQYF	TGTGCCAGCAGTCCACTGGGACAGGGTGTCTCGCAGACCCAGTACTTC	TRBD1	TRBV28	TRBJ2-5	NA
CAISEGPRGHDEQYF	TGTGCCATCAGTGAAGGACCCCGGGGTCACGACGAGCAGTACTTC	NA	TRBV10-3	TRBJ2-7	NA
CASSGLTGGGNTEAFF	TGTGCCAGCAGTGGCCTAACTGGGGGGGGGAACACTGAAGCTTTCTTT	NA	TRBV2	TRBJ1-1	once
CASRRLNTEAFF	TGTGCCAGCAGGCGGCTGAACACTGAAGCTTTCTTT	NA	TRBV6-5	TRBJ1-1	NA
CASSQDPGREGRYTF	TGCGCCAGCAGCCAAGATCCAGGGCGAGAAGGACGCTACACCTTC	NA	TRBV4-3	TRBJ1-2	NA
CASSSTVLALAYEQYF	TGCGCCAGCAGCTCGACCGTACTAGCGTTGGCCTACGAGCAGTACTTC	TRBD2	TRBV5-1	TRBJ2-7	NA
CASSIDPGIPNTEAFF	TGTGCCAGTAGTATAGATCCCGGGATACCGAACACTGAAGCTTTCTTT	NA	TRBV19	TRBJ1-1	NA
CASTPTGPGELFF	TGCGCCAGCACCCCAACAGGACCCGGGGAGCTGTTTTTT	NA	TRBV5-1	TRBJ2-2	NA
CASTRGKGEYGYTF	TGTGCCAGTACCCGGGGGAAAGGGGAGTATGGCTACACCTTC	NA	TRBV19	TRBJ1-2	once
CASSLAAQGRAFF	TGTGCCAGCAGCTTGGCCGCCCAGGGAAGAGCTTTCTTT	NA	TRBV5-6	TRBJ1-1	NA